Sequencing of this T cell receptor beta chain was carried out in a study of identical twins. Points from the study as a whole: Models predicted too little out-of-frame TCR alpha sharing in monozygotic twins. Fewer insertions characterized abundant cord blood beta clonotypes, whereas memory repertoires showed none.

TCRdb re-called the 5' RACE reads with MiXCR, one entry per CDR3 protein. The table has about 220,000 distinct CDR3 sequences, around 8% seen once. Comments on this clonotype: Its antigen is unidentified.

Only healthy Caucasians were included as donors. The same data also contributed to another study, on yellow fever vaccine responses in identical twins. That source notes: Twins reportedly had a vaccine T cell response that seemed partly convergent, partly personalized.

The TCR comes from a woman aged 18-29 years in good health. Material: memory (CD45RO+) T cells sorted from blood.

CDR3 amino acids: CAIGPLVGAEAFF. The CDR3 DNA sequence: TGTGCCATCGGGCCACTGGTAGGTGCTGAAGCTTTCTTT. V and J are TRBV10-3 and TRBJ1-1; no reliable D call. V shed 8 bases and J shed 6 bases, with 16 bases lying between them. The germline V gene has CDR1 ENHRY and CDR2 SYGVKD. The CDR3 has 13 residues.